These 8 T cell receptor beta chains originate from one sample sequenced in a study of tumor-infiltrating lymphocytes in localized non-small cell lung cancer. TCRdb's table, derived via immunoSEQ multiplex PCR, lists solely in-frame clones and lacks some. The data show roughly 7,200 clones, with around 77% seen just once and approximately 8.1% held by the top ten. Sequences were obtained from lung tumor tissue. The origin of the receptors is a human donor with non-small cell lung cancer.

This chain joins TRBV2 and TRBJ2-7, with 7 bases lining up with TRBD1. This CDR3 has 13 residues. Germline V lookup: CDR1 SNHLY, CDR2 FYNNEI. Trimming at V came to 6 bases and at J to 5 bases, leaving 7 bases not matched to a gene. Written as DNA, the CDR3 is TGTGCCAGCAGCCGACAGGGAAGGAACGAGCAGTACTTC. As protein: CASSRQGRNEQYF.

The CDR3 coding sequence is TGTGCCAGCAGCTCTATCGGGTCCTCCTACAATGAGCAGTTCTTC. Its translation is CASSSIGSSYNEQFF. The V call is TRBV2, the J call TRBJ2-1; D not resolved. The CDR3 is 15 amino acids. V lost 6 bases and J lost 0, with 12 bases in between. Germline V gene lookup returns CDR1 SNHLY and CDR2 FYNNEI.

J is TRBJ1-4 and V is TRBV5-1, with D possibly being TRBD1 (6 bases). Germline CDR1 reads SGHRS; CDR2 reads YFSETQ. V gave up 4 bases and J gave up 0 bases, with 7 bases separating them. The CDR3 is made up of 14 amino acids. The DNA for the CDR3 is TGCGCCAGCAGCCCAGGGGCAACTAATGAAAAACTGTTTTTT. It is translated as CASSPGATNEKLFF.

The DNA of the CDR3 is TGCGCCAGCAGCCCCGAAAACAGAAGCAATCAGCCCCAGCATTTT. Translating gives CASSPENRSNQPQHF. The rearrangement links TRBV5-1 to TRBJ1-5; D unresolved. Germline assignment: CDR1 SGHRS and CDR2 YFSETQ. Trimming took off 4 bases at V and 1 base at J, with 12 bases between the two ends. The CDR3 extends over 15 amino acids.

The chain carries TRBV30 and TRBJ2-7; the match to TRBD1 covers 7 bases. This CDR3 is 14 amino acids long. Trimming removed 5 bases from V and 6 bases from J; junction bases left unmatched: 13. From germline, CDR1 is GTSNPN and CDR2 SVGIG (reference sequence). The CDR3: CAWDITGVGGEQYF. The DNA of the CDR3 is TGTGCCTGGGATATAACAGGGGTTGGGGGCGAGCAGTACTTC.

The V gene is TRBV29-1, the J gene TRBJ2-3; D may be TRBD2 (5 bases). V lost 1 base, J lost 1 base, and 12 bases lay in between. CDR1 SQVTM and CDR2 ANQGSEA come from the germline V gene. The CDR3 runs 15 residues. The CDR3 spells CSVEVRTRGTDTQYF. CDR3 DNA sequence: TGCAGCGTTGAAGTTCGGACTCGCGGCACAGATACGCAGTATTTT.

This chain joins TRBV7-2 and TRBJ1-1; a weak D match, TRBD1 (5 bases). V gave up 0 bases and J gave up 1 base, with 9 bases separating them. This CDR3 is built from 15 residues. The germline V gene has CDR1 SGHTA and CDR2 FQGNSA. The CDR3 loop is CASSLAPRGNTEAFF. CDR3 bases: TGTGCCAGCAGCTTAGCGCCAAGGGGGAACACTGAAGCTTTCTTT.

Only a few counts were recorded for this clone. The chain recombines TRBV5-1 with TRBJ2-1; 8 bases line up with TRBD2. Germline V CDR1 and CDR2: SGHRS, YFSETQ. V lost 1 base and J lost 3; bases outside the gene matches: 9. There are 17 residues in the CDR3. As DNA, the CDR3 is TGCGCCAGCAGCTTGTCCCACGCGGGAGGAGGCTACAATGAGCAGTTCTTC. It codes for CASSLSHAGGGYNEQFF.